This note documents a single T cell receptor beta chain sequence. Antigen: not known. The CDR3 has 16 amino acids. The ends were cut back, 5 bases at V and 2 bases at J, with 15 bases in the middle. CDR1 is SGHAT and CDR2 is FQNNGV in the germline V gene. The data belong to a study of T cell responses to AZD1222 COVID-19 vaccine. The assay was immunoSEQ multiplex PCR, and TCRdb's table has in-frame clones only and misses some. The table lists about 150,000 clones, 80% to 95% of them singletons. Broader study findings: Increases in Spike-specific TCR breadth and depth were seen after two AZD1222 doses.

The sequence was obtained from an adult in good health. Sequenced material: peripheral blood, taken on day 0 of AZD1222 vaccination. The J gene is TRBJ2-2, the V gene TRBV11-2; possible D gene TRBD1, 7 bases. CDR3 sequence: CASSPQGGFNTGELFF. The CDR3 DNA follows: TGTGCCAGCAGCCCTCAGGGGGGCTTTAACACCGGGGAGCTGTTTTTT.